The 30 T cell receptor beta chains presented below share a single source sample, sequenced in a study of beta chain features in type 1 diabetes. No antigen has been assigned to these receptors. Whole-study findings and limits: The study found moderately but significantly shorter TCRB CDR3s in all four CD4+ subsets of Type 1 diabetes patients.

Expressed TCRB transcripts were sequenced, since all the RNA that had been isolated was reverse transcribed. TCRdb's table, derived via immunoSEQ multiplex PCR, lists solely in-frame clones and lacks some. The data contain some 140,000 clones, approximately 9% of them singletons. Sample: central memory CD4+ T cells from blood. These receptors all stem from a man aged 30 to 45 with type 1 diabetes.

The V gene is TRBV30, the J gene TRBJ2-5, with D maybe TRBD2 (6 bases). V shed 3 bases and J shed 1 base, with 15 bases lying between them. The V gene's germline CDR1 is GTSNPN and CDR2 SVGIG (reference sequence). This CDR3 has 15 amino acids. The DNA for the CDR3 is TGTGCCTGGAGCCCAGGGAGGCGGATCCAAGAGACCCAGTACTTC. Protein: CAWSPGRRIQETQYF. The entire variable domain, with the rest obtained from reference TRBV30 and TRBJ2-5, is as follows: SQTIHQWPATLVQPVGSPLSLECTVEGTSNPNLYWYRQAAGRGLQLLFYSVGIGQISSEVPQNLSASRPQDRQFILSSKKLLLSDSGFYLCAWSPGRRIQETQYFGPGTRLLVL.

The chain uses TRBV19 and TRBJ1-5; D call uncertain. This CDR3 has 14 residues. V lost 4 bases to trimming and J lost 5 bases, with 12 bases between them. Germline CDR1 LNHDA, CDR2 SQIVND (reference sequence). The CDR3 loop reads CASSTLRSDQPQHF. Written as DNA, the CDR3 is TGTGCCAGTAGTACCCTCAGGTCGGATCAGCCCCAGCATTTT.

The V and J genes are TRBV5-1 and TRBJ2-7; D is possibly TRBD1 (5 bases). CDR3 size: 14 residues. CDR1 and CDR2 from the germline V gene are SGHRS and YFSETQ. Trimming shortened V by 2 bases and J by 0 bases, and 9 bases separated the two germline ends. In DNA, the CDR3 is TGCGCCAGCAGCTTTGGGGCCAGCTCCTACGAGCAGTACTTC. Translating gives CASSFGASSYEQYF.

This clone has only a few counts. This chain uses TRBV7-2 with TRBJ2-7, with a possible D match to TRBD2 (5 bases). The length of the CDR3 is 15 residues. V was pared by 5 bases and J by 4 bases, with 18 bases between. Germline assignment: CDR1 SGHTA and CDR2 FQGNSA. The DNA for the CDR3 is TGTGCCAGCAGCCCCTGGCCGGGGTCCCTATACGAGCAGTACTTC. Translated, it gives CASSPWPGSLYEQYF. The complete variable domain, with remaining parts taken from reference TRBV7-2 and TRBJ2-7, reads GAGVSQSPSNKVTEKGKDVELRCDPISGHTALYWYRQSLGQGLEFLIYFQGNSAPDKSGLPSDRFSAERTGGSVSTLTIQRTQQEDSAVYLCASSPWPGSLYEQYFGPGTRLTVT.

The J gene is TRBJ1-1, the V gene TRBV7-2; a weak D match, TRBD1 (6 bases). This CDR3 contains 13 residues. The V gene's germline CDR1 is SGHTA and CDR2 FQGNSA. V lost 5 bases and J 3 bases, leaving 10 bases between the germline ends. The CDR3 coding sequence is TGTGCCAGCAGCCGTGGACAGTACACTGAAGCTTTCTTT. Its protein product is CASSRGQYTEAFF.

This clone was detected ten times or more. The chain combines TRBV7-2 with TRBJ1-1, with a possible D match to TRBD1 (5 bases). V was cut by 7 bases and J by 3 bases, with 15 bases left in between. CDR1 is SGHTA, CDR2 FQGNSA, per germline. The CDR3 runs to 14 residues. Here the CDR3 reads CASTTPRADTEAFF. The CDR3 bases are TGTGCCAGCACCACACCCAGGGCGGACACTGAAGCTTTCTTT.

The chain has TRBV2 and TRBJ2-1, with D maybe TRBD2 (5 bases). The CDR3 is 11 residues long. Trimming cost V 8 bases and J 8 bases, with 10 bases left between them. The germline V gene encodes CDR1 SNHLY and CDR2 FYNNEI. Written as DNA, the CDR3 is TGTGCCAGCGGAAGAGCGGATGAGCAGTTCTTC. Protein product: CASGRADEQFF.

The chain is built from TRBV5-1 and TRBJ2-3; D unresolved. From germline, CDR1 is SGHRS and CDR2 YFSETQ. This CDR3 comprises 11 residues. Trimming took off 4 bases at V and 4 bases at J, with 4 bases between the two ends. CDR3 in DNA: TGCGCCAGCAGCGACTCAGATACGCAGTATTTT. This codes for CASSDSDTQYF. The whole variable domain, remainder taken from reference TRBV5-1 and TRBJ2-3, is KAGVTQTPRYLIKTRGQQVTLSCSPISGHRSVSWYQQTPGQGLQFLFEYFSETQRNKGNFPGRFSGRQFSNSRSEMNVSTLELGDSALYLCASSDSDTQYFGPGTRLTVL.

The chain recombines TRBV27 with TRBJ2-3, with D possibly matching TRBD2 (6 bases). Germline loops: CDR1 MNHEY, CDR2 SMNVEV (reference sequence). With 8 bases removed from V and 0 bases from J, the gap between germline ends came to 15 bases. This CDR3 has 15 amino acids. In DNA, the CDR3 is TGTGCCAGCTCCCCCCTCAGCGGGAGCACAGATACGCAGTATTTT. The encoded protein is CASSPLSGSTDTQYF.

This chain connects TRBV4-2 to TRBJ2-1; possibly TRBD1 for D (6 bases). Trimming cost V 4 bases and J 2 bases, with 12 bases left between them. CDR3 length equals 15 residues. Per the germline V gene, CDR1 is LGHNA and CDR2 is YNFKEQ. CDR3 amino acids: CASSRNSGAYNEQFF. The CDR3, as DNA: TGTGCCAGCAGCCGCAACTCAGGGGCCTACAATGAGCAGTTCTTC.

The chain employs TRBV19 and TRBJ2-6; D is unclear. The V end was cut by 6 bases, the J end by 0 bases, with 3 bases between. The CDR3 has 13 residues. Looked up from germline, CDR1 is LNHDA and CDR2 is SQIVND (reference sequence). The CDR3 coding sequence is TGTGCCAGTAGCTTCTCTGGGGCCAACGTCCTGACTTTC. The encoded protein is CASSFSGANVLTF. Full variable domain (missing parts from reference TRBV19 and TRBJ2-6): DGGITQSPKYLFRKEGQNVTLSCEQNLNHDAMYWYRQDPGQGLRLIYYSQIVNDFQKGDIAEGYSVSREKKESFPLTVTSAQKNPTAFYLCASSFSGANVLTFGAGSRLTVL.

This clone was seen at least ten times. This chain uses TRBV28 with TRBJ2-2; 10 nucleotides match TRBD2. Germline CDR1 and CDR2: MDHEN and SYDVKM. Trimming cost V 6 bases and J 6 bases; bases outside gene matches: 4. This CDR3 has 14 amino acids. The CDR3 here is CASRQSGGAGELFF. The CDR3 DNA reads as TGTGCCAGCAGACAAAGCGGGGGGGCCGGGGAGCTGTTTTTT.

This clone has just a few counts. Additional DNA sequences in this sample encode the identical CDR3. The chain links TRBV19 to TRBJ2-5, with unresolved D. The CDR3 consists of 12 residues. Per the germline V gene, CDR1 is LNHDA and CDR2 is SQIVND (reference sequence). V was clipped by 3 bases and J by 4 bases, with 6 bases between them. CDR3 nucleotides: TGTGCCAGTAGTATTGCAGGAGAGACCCAGTACTTC. This codes for CASSIAGETQYF.

This clone was picked up a small number of times. One end of the junction varies from germline; a read error may be responsible. The V and J genes are TRBV18 and TRBJ1-1; TRBD1 might be the D (5 bases). Germline V gives CDR1 KGHSH, CDR2 LQKENI. The CDR3 spans 16 residues. In DNA, the CDR3 is TGTGCCAGCTCTCCACAGTTGACCGGGGGGGATACTGAAGCTTTCTTT. Encoded protein: CASSPQLTGGDTEAFF.

J is TRBJ1-4 and V is TRBV16; TRBD1 aligns across 7 bases. The CDR3 has 15 amino acids. Germline CDR1 is KGHSY and CDR2 is FQNENV. V lost 2 bases and J lost 5; bases outside the gene matches: 5. CDR3 nucleotides: TGTGCCAGCAGCCAAAGTACAGGGGAGAATGAAAAACTGTTTTTT. Translated, it gives CASSQSTGENEKLFF. Supplemented by reference TRBV16 and TRBJ1-4, the full variable domain reads GEEVAQTPKHLVRGEGQKAKLYCAPIKGHSYVFWYQQVLKNEFKFLISFQNENVFDETGMPKERFSAKCLPNSPCSLEIQATKLEDSAVYFCASSQSTGENEKLFFGSGTQLSVL.

The V and J genes are TRBV7-9 and TRBJ2-7, with 8 positions matching TRBD2. CDR3 length equals 13 residues. Looked up from germline, CDR1 is SEHNR and CDR2 is FQNEAQ (reference sequence). Germline trimming cut 5 bases from V and 12 bases from J; bases unmatched to any gene: 12. CDR3 sequence: CASSDFGAGGPYF. In DNA, the CDR3 is TGTGCCAGCAGCGACTTCGGGGCGGGGGGCCCGTACTTC. The variable domain in full, completed from reference TRBV7-9 and TRBJ2-7, reads DTGVSQNPRHKITKRGQNVTFRCDPISEHNRLYWYRQTLGQGPEFLTYFQNEAQLEKSRLLSDRFSAERPKGSFSTLEIQRTEQGDSAMYLCASSDFGAGGPYFGPGTRLTVT.

The chain joins TRBV5-4 to TRBJ2-3, with TRBD2 as a possible D gene (7 bases). Between the trimmed V and J ends, which lost 3 bases and 6 bases, there was a span of 17 bases. This CDR3 contains 15 residues. The germline V gene encodes CDR1 SGHNT and CDR2 YYREEE (reference sequence). CDR3 coding DNA: TGTGCCAGCAGCTCATGGGGGGGGGCTAAGGATACGCAGTATTTT. Protein product: CASSSWGGAKDTQYF.

V gene TRBV4-3 combines with J gene TRBJ2-1; D may be TRBD1 (5 bases). The CDR3 has 13 amino acids. The germline gives CDR1 LGHNA, CDR2 YSLEER. V was cut by 0 bases and J by 10 bases, with 10 bases left in between. The DNA for the CDR3 is TGCGCCAGCAGCCAAGAGTTTCGGACAGAGCAGTTCTTC. This gives the protein CASSQEFRTEQFF.

This rearrangement joins TRBV9 to TRBJ2-7; TRBD2 matches at 9 bases. Trimming cost V 0 bases and J 7 bases; bases outside gene matches: 14. The CDR3 is 17 residues long. CDR1 and CDR2 (germline): SGDLS, YYNGEE. Written as DNA, the CDR3 is TGTGCCAGCAGCGTAGCCGGGTGGGGGACTAGCAAGGATGAGCAGTACTTC. Its protein is CASSVAGWGTSKDEQYF.

This clone was recorded a few times. In nucleotides, the CDR3 is TGTGCCAGCAGTGATCGCAGAACCAAAAACATTCAGTACTTC. It specifies CASSDRRTKNIQYF. V usage is TRBV2 and J usage is TRBJ2-4, with D hard to call. Germline V gene lookup returns CDR1 SNHLY and CDR2 FYNNEI. V lost 3 bases to trimming and J lost 2 bases, with 8 bases between them. This CDR3 spans 14 amino acids.

This chain uses TRBV5-1 with TRBJ2-3, with 8 bases lining up with TRBD2. CDR1 SGHRS and CDR2 YFSETQ come from the germline V gene. V shed 5 bases, J shed 0 bases, and the junction held 5 bases outside the gene matches. The CDR3 extends over 15 amino acids. CDR3 nucleotides: TGCGCCAGCAGTTGGCGGGGGGCTAGCACAGATACGCAGTATTTT. Translated: CASSWRGASTDTQYF.

The rearrangement joins TRBV28 to TRBJ1-1; no firm D call. Looked up from germline, CDR1 is MDHEN and CDR2 is SYDVKM. V lost 7 bases, J lost 2 bases, and 20 bases lay in between. There are 16 residues in the CDR3. The CDR3 sequence: CASTTVEGAFNTEAFF. The DNA of the CDR3 is TGTGCCAGCACCACGGTAGAGGGCGCCTTTAACACTGAAGCTTTCTTT.

This clone was recorded a few times. This chain connects TRBV18 to TRBJ1-6, with TRBD1 identical over 7 bases. The germline V gene has CDR1 KGHSH and CDR2 LQKENI. The CDR3 is 15 amino acids. Trimming cost V 2 bases and J 7 bases; bases outside gene matches: 5. The CDR3: CASSPVQGQNSPLHF. In DNA, the CDR3 is TGTGCCAGCTCACCAGTCCAGGGACAGAATTCACCCCTCCACTTT.

This clone was recorded at least ten times. The rearrangement uses TRBV7-9 and TRBJ2-5; D ambiguous. Germline values: CDR1 SEHNR, CDR2 FQNEAQ (reference sequence). CDR3 length equals 13 residues. The V end was cut by 2 bases, the J end by 2 bases, with 6 bases between. CDR3 protein: CASSLRVQETQYF. The CDR3 region has the DNA TGTGCCAGCAGCTTACGGGTACAAGAGACCCAGTACTTC.

In this sample, this clone turned up a few times. The chain employs TRBV27 and TRBJ2-1, with 7 bases identical to TRBD2. Per germline, CDR1 MNHEY and CDR2 SMNVEV (reference sequence). Trimming at V came to 8 bases and at J to 10 bases, leaving 14 bases not matched to a gene. The CDR3 loop spans 14 amino acids. CDR3 sequence (DNA): TGTGCCAGCTCGCCTGGACTGTTCGGGGGGGAGCAGTTCTTC. Translated: CASSPGLFGGEQFF.

This clone was seen more than once but under ten times. The chain combines TRBV19 with TRBJ2-2; 9 bases match TRBD1. This CDR3 region has 15 residues. Per germline, CDR1 LNHDA and CDR2 SQIVND (reference sequence). Unmatched junction bases numbered 6, after V lost 7 bases and J lost 3 bases. DNA of the CDR3: TGTGCCAGTATGGCCGGGACAGGGTACACCGGGGAGCTGTTTTTT. Translated: CASMAGTGYTGELFF.

This clone has a handful of counts. This chain uses TRBV11-2 with TRBJ1-6; weak D call: TRBD1 (6 bases). The CDR3 contains 15 residues. The V end was cut by 3 bases, the J end by 7 bases, with 13 bases between. Germline V gene data show CDR1 as SGHAT and CDR2 as FQNNGV. CDR3 region: CASSLRQDLNSPLHF. The DNA for the CDR3 is TGTGCCAGCAGCTTGAGACAGGACCTCAATTCACCCCTCCACTTT.

This clone was seen a few times. The chain links TRBV2 to TRBJ1-1; D not resolved. V lost 4 bases and J 3 bases, leaving 9 bases between the germline ends. The CDR3 contains 13 residues. The germline V gene has CDR1 SNHLY and CDR2 FYNNEI. The CDR3 loop is CASSVEVDTEAFF. For the CDR3, the DNA is TGTGCCAGCAGTGTGGAGGTGGACACTGAAGCTTTCTTT. The full variable domain, completed using reference TRBV2 and TRBJ1-1, is EPEVTQTPSHQVTQMGQEVILRCVPISNHLYFYWYRQILGQKVEFLVSFYNNEISEKSEIFDDQFSVERPDGSNFTLKIRSTKLEDSAMYFCASSVEVDTEAFFGQGTRLTVV.

The count of this clone is one. V and J are TRBV28 and TRBJ1-2, with 8 bases aligning to TRBD1. Trimming removed 5 bases from V and 2 bases from J; junction bases left unmatched: 4. Germline V gene lookup returns CDR1 MDHEN and CDR2 SYDVKM. The CDR3 contains 14 residues. This CDR3 is CASSRTGYNYGYTF. CDR3 nucleotide sequence: TGTGCCAGCAGTCGGACAGGGTACAACTATGGCTACACCTTC.

A single count supports this clone. A much larger clone differs from this one at a single base, so this may be a read error. CDR3 in DNA: TGTGCCAGCAGCTTAAGTCTCGGTGAGACCCAGTACTTC. Its translation: CASSLSLGETQYF. J is TRBJ2-5 and V is TRBV7-8, with D hard to call. CDR3 length: 13 amino acids. V dropped 2 bases and J dropped 5 bases, with 9 bases sitting between them. The germline V gene encodes CDR1 SGHVS and CDR2 FQNEAQ.